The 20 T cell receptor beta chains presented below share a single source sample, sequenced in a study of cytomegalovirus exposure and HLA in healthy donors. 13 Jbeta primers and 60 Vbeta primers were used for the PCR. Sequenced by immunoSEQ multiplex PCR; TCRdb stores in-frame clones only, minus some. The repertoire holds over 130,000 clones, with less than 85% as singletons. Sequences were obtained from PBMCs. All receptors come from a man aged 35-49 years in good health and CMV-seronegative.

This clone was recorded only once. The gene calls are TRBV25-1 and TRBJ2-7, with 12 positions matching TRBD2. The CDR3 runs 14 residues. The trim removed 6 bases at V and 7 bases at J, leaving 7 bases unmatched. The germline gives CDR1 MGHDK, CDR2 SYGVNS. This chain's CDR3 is CASRETSGRLEQYF. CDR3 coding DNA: TGTGCCAGCAGAGAGACTAGCGGGAGACTAGAGCAGTACTTC.

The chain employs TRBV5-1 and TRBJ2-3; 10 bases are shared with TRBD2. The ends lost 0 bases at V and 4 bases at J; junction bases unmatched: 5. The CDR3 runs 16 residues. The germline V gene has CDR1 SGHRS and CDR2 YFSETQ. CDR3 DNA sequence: TGCGCCAGCAGCTTGGAAGCGGGGGGGCCCTCAGATACGCAGTATTTT. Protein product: CASSLEAGGPSDTQYF.

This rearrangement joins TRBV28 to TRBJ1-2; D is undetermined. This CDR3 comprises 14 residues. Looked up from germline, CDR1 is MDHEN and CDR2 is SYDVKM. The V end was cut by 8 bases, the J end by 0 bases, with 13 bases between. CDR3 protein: CASSPGAANYGYTF. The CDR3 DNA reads TGTGCCAGCTCACCCGGTGCGGCTAACTATGGCTACACCTTC.

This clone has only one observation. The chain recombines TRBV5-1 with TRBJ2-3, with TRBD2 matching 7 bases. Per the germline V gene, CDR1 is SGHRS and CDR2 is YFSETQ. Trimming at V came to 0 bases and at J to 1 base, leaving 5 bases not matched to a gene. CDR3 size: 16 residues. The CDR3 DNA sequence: TGCGCCAGCAGCTTGGACGCGGGAGCTCGCACAGATACGCAGTATTTT. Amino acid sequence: CASSLDAGARTDTQYF.

The CDR3 reads CASSGADGYTF. CDR3 DNA: TGTGCCAGCTCAGGGGCAGATGGCTACACCTTC. The rearrangement uses TRBV6-6 and TRBJ1-2; D might be TRBD1 (6 bases). The CDR3 spans 11 residues. V lost 8 bases and J lost 6, with 10 bases in between. Germline CDR1 is MNHNY and CDR2 is SVGAGI (reference sequence).

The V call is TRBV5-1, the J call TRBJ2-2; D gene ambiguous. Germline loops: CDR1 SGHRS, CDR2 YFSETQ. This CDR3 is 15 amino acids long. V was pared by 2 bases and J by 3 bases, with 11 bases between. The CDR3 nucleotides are TGCGCCAGCAGCTTTGAAACCCGAGACACCGGGGAGCTGTTTTTT. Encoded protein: CASSFETRDTGELFF.

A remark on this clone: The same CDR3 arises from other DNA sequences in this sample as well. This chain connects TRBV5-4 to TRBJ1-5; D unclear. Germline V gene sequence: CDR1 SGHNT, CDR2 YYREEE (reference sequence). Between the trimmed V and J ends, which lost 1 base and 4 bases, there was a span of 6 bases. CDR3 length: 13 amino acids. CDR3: CASSLWPNQPQHF. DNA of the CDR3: TGTGCCAGCAGCTTGTGGCCAAATCAGCCCCAGCATTTT.

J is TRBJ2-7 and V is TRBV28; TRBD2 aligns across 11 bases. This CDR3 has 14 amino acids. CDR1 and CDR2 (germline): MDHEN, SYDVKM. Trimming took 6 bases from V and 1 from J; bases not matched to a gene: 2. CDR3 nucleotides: TGTGCCAGCAGGACTAGCGGGGATTCCTACGAGCAGTACTTC. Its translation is CASRTSGDSYEQYF.

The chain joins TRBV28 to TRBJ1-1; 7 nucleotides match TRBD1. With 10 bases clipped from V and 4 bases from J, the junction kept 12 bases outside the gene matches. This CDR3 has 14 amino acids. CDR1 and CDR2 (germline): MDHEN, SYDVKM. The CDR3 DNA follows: TGTGCCACCCAGTGGACAGGCCCCCCCACTGAAGCTTTCTTT. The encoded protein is CATQWTGPPTEAFF.

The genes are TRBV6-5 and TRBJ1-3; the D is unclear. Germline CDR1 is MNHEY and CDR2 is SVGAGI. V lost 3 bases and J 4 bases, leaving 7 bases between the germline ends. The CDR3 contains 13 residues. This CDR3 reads CASSYGEGNTIYF. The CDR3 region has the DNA TGTGCCAGCAGTTATGGGGAGGGAAACACCATATATTTT.

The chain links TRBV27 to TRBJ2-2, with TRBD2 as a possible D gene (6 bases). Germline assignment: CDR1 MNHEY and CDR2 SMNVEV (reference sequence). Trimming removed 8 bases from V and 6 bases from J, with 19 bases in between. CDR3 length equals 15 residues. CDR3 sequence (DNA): TGTGCCAGCTCAAAAAGCCAGGGAGGTGCCGGGGAGCTGTTTTTT. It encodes CASSKSQGGAGELFF.

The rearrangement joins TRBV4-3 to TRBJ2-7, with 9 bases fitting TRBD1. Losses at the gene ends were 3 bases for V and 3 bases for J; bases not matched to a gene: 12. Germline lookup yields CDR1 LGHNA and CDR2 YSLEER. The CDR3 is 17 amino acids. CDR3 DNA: TGCGCCAGCAGCCAGGATCCCGGGACAGGGATAATCTACGAGCAGTACTTC. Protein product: CASSQDPGTGIIYEQYF.

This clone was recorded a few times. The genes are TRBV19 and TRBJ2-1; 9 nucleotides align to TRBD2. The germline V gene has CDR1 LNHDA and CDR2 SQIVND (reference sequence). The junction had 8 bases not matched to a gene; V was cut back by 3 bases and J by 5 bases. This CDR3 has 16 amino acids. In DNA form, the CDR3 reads TGTGCCAGTAGTATTTGGAGCGGGGGGCCGCACAATGAGCAGTTCTTC. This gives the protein CASSIWSGGPHNEQFF.

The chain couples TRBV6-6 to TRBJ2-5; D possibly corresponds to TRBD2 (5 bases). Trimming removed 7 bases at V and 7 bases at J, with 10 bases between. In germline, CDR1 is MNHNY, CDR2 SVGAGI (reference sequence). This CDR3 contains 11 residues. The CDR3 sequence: CASTYRGTQYF. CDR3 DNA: TGTGCCAGCACCTACCGGGGGACCCAGTACTTC.

DNA of the CDR3: TGTGCCAGCAGTGAAGCGCAGGGACAGGCGGGCTATGGCTACACCTTC. This encodes CASSEAQGQAGYGYTF. This chain joins TRBV6-1 and TRBJ1-2, with 8 nucleotides matching TRBD1. The V segment lost 0 bases and the J segment 4 bases; nucleotides outside the gene matches: 7. Germline loops: CDR1 MNHNS, CDR2 SASEGT. The CDR3 has 16 amino acids.

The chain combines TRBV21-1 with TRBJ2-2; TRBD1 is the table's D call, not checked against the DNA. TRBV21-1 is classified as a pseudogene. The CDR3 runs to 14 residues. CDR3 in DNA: TGTGCCAGCAGCAAAGGGGGACATACCGGGGAGCTGTTTTTT. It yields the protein CASSKGGHTGELFF.

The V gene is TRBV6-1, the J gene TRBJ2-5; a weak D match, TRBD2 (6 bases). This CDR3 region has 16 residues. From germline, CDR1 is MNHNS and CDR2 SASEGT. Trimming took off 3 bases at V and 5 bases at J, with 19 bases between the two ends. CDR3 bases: TGTGCCAGCAGTGATAGGTTGGGGGGAGTGTATGAGACCCAGTACTTC. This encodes CASSDRLGGVYETQYF.

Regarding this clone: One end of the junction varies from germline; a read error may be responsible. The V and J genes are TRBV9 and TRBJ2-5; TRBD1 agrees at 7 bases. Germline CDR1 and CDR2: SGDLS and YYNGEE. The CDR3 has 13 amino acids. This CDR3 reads CASSRGPQEAQYF. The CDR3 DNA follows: TGTGCCAGCAGCAGGGGGCCGCAAGAGGCCCAGTACTTC. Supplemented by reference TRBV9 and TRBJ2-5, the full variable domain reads DSGVTQTPKHLITATGQRVTLRCSPRSGDLSVYWYQQSLDQGLQFLIQYYNGEERAKGNILERFSAQQFPDLHSELNLSSLELGDSALYFCASSRGPQEAQYFGPGTRLLVL.

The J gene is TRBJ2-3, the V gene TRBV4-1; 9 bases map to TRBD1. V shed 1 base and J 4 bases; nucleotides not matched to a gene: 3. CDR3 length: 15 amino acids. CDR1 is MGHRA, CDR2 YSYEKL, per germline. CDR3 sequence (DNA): TGCGCCAGCAGCCAAGTTGGGACAGGGTCAGATACGCAGTATTTT. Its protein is CASSQVGTGSDTQYF.

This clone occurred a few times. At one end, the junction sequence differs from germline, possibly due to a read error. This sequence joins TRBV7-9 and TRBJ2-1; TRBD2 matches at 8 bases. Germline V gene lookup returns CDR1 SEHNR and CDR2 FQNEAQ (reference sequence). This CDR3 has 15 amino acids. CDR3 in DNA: TGTGCCAGCAGCGTAGCGGGACTGGGACACAATGAGCAGTTCTTC. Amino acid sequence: CASSVAGLGHNEQFF.